The TCR beta chain described here comes from a study of T cells in Graves' hyperthyroidism and ophthalmopathy. Amplified regions were TCR beta CDR3 sequences from RNA transcripts. HTBI primers drove first-round RT-PCR of the TCR CDR3. In TCRdb, the multiplex PCR reads were re-called with MiXCR into one record per CDR3 protein. The data show more than 50,000 distinct CDR3 sequences, with around 50% seen just once and 12% held by the top ten. In regard to this clonotype: Germline and junction disagree at one end, which may indicate a read error.

This CDR3 is built from 16 residues. Germline assignment: CDR1 ENHRY and CDR2 SYGVKD. The clonotype was recovered from a woman in her 30s with Graves' ophthalmopathy. This chain joins TRBV10-3 and TRBJ1-1; 7 bases align to TRBD1. The sequenced sample was blood. In DNA form, the CDR3 reads TGTGCCATCAGTGAGGCTCAGGAGGGGGCGCCCACTGAAGCTTTCTTC. Translating it yields CAISEAQEGAPTEAFF.